This TCR beta chain was recovered during a study of blood T cell repertoires in COVID-19. Turning to the study itself: Sources were T cells, B-cell-depleted T cells, or PBMCs; the material itself was cDNA or gDNA.

Methods used by the authors: Scientists estimated how many nucleated cells there were by amplifying reference gene primers. Repertoires were generated with immunoSEQ multiplex PCR, while TCRdb's copy carries only in-frame clones and drops some. Clone size and the V and J calls come from that table; the DNA yielded D and trimming. This sample has 120,000 to 150,000 clones, with 84% found just once. The germline V gene has CDR1 LNHDA and CDR2 SQIVND (reference sequence). V was pared by 5 bases and J by 5 bases, with 5 bases of the junction left unmatched. CDR3 length equals 14 residues. Those enrolled, adults aged roughly 18 to 90 years, came from 25 or so US areas. Cohort placement rested on clinical history that participants reported themselves.

The specimen sequenced was PBMCs or T cells enriched from blood (not recorded which). The receptor was isolated from a man in his forties with acute COVID-19. The gene calls are TRBV19 and TRBJ1-5; the match to TRBD1 covers 8 bases. CDR3: CASSARQGHQPQHF. CDR3 DNA sequence: TGTGCCAGTAGTGCCCGACAGGGGCATCAGCCCCAGCATTTT.